A single sample is the source of the 3 T cell receptor beta chains below, sequenced in a study of blood T cells in healthy people across ages. Combining a sample-barcoded 5' primer with a J-beta primer mix, a second PCR ran for about 6 to 12 cycles. One entry per CDR3 protein, called by TCRdb with MiXCR from the 5' RACE reads. Here the sample spans about 1 million distinct CDR3 sequences, roughly 45% being singletons. Specimen: blood. The receptors originated from a woman aged 55-75 years in good health.

This chain joins TRBV6-1 and TRBJ2-6; perhaps D is TRBD1 or TRBD2 (7 bases each). There are 18 residues in the CDR3. The ends were cut back, 4 bases at V and 2 bases at J, with 18 bases in the middle. Per the germline V gene, CDR1 is MNHNS and CDR2 is SASEGT. DNA for the CDR3: TGTGCCAGCAGTGTGATTCAGGGGGGGGTTCCTGGGGCCAACGTCCTGACTTTC. Protein: CASSVIQGGVPGANVLTF.

As concerns this clonotype: At one of its ends the junction is not consistent with the germline gene, which may arise from a read error. The rearrangement links TRBV9 to TRBJ1-2, with D tentatively TRBD1 (5 bases). Germline CDR1 reads SGDLS; CDR2 reads YYNGEE. CDR3 length: 15 residues. The CDR3 loop reads CAGSEWGVKDYGYTF. Written as DNA, the CDR3 is TGTGCCGGCAGTGAATGGGGGGTGAAGGACTATGGCTACACCTTC.

The chain has TRBV2 and TRBJ2-7; TRBD2 aligns across 9 bases. Germline-derived CDR1 and CDR2 are SNHLY and FYNNEI. After removal of 3 bases from V and 0 bases from J, the junction contained 3 bases not matched to a gene. The CDR3 totals 15 residues. The CDR3 DNA reads TGTGCCAGCAGTGAGACTAGCGGCCTCTCCTACGAGCAGTACTTC. It is translated as CASSETSGLSYEQYF.